This section outlines one T cell receptor beta chain sequence together with its context. These data are taken from a study of blood T cell repertoires in COVID-19. Across the study: PBMCs, B-cell-depleted T cells, or T cells provided the cDNA or gDNA that made up the material.

Looked up from germline, CDR1 is MGHRA and CDR2 is YSYEKL. The CDR3 consists of 17 residues. Trimming removed 3 bases from V and 2 bases from J; junction bases left unmatched: 7. Measured with immunoSEQ multiplex PCR; TCRdb has only the in-frame clones, and not every one. The sample contains 150,000 to 200,000 clones, approximately 90% of which appear only once. Input material: peripheral blood. The receptor's source is a man aged 18 to 30 with active or convalescent COVID-19. The J gene is TRBJ1-3, the V gene TRBV4-1; 10 bases fit TRBD1. The CDR3 DNA reads as TGCGCCAGCAGCCAGGAGAGAGACAGGGGGCCTGGAAACACCATATATTTT. This codes for CASSQERDRGPGNTIYF.